This T cell receptor (beta chain) was sequenced during a study of siplizumab effects on memory and regulatory T cells. As concerns this clone: What it binds is not known.

The germline gives CDR1 SEHNR, CDR2 FQNEAQ (reference sequence). V lost 1 base, J lost 7 bases, and 4 bases stayed unmatched. The CDR3 spans 15 residues. TCRdb's table, derived via immunoSEQ multiplex PCR, lists solely in-frame clones and lacks some. The profile shows approximately 100,000 clones, around 94% of them singletons. Whole-study results and caveats: For siplizumab cultures, the suppressive function of their proliferating Tregs was not confirmed. Siplizumab gave mappable alloreactive CD4+ clones an average Treg-derived fraction of 68.8%, against over 25% in controls.

Sequenced material: Tregs sorted from blood. This receptor was obtained from a human donor in good health. The J gene is TRBJ2-3, the V gene TRBV7-9, with 11 bases that match TRBD2. The CDR3 nucleotides read TGTGCCAGCAGCTTAGTAGCGGGAGGGCCACATACGCAGTATTTT. As protein: CASSLVAGGPHTQYF.